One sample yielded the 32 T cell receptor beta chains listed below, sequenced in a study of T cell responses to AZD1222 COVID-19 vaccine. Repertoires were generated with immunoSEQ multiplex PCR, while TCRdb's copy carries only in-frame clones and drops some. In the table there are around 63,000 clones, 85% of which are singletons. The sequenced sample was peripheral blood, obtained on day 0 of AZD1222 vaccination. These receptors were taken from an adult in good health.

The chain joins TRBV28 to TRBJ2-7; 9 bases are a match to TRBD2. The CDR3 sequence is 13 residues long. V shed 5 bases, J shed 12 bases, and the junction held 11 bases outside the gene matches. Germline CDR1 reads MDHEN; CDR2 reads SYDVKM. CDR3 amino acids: CASSPQSGGLRYF. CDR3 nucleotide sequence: TGTGCCAGCAGTCCCCAAAGCGGGGGGCTCCGGTACTTC.

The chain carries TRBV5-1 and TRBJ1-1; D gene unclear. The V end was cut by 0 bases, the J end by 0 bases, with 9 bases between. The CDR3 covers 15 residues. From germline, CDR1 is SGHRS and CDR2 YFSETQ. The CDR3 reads CASSLAAGLNTEAFF. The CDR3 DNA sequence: TGCGCCAGCAGCTTGGCCGCAGGATTGAACACTGAAGCTTTCTTT.

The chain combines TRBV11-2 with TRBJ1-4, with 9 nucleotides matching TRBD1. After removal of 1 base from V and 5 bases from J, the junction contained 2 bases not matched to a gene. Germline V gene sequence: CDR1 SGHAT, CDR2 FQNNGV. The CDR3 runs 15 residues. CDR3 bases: TGTGCCAGCAGCTTAGCTGGGACAGGGAATGAAAAACTGTTTTTT. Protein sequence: CASSLAGTGNEKLFF.

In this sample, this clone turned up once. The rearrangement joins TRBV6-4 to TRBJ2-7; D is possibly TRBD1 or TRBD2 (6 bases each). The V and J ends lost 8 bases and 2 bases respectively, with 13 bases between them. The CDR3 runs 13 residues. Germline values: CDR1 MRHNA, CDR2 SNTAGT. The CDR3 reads CASAGHKAYEQYF. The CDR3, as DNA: TGTGCCAGCGCGGGACATAAGGCCTACGAGCAGTACTTC.

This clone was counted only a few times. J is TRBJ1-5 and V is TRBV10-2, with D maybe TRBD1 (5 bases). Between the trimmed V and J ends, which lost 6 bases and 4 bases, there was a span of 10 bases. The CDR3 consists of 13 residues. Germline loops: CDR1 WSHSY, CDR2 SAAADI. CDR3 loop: CASSPGGNQPQHF. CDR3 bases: TGCGCCAGCAGCCCGGGGGGGAATCAGCCCCAGCATTTT.

CDR3 nucleotide sequence: TGTGCCAGCAGCTTTGTCCAGTCCCCTAACTCTGGAAACACCATATATTTT. Translating it yields CASSFVQSPNSGNTIYF. V and J are TRBV12-1 and TRBJ1-3. TRBV12-1 is classified as a pseudogene. The length of the CDR3 is 17 residues.

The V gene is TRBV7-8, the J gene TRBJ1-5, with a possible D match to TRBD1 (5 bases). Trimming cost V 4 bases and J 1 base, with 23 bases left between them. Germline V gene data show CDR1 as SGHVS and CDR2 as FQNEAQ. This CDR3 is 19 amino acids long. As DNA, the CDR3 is TGTGCCAGCAGCTGGAGCGGGACCGGGGGACGGGGAAGCAATCAGCCCCAGCATTTT. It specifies CASSWSGTGGRGSNQPQHF.

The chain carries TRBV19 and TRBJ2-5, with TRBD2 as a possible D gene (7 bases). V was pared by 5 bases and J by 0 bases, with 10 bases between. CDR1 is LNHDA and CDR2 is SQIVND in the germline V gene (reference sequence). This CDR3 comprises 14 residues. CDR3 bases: TGTGCCAGTAGTGGGGGGGGCTACCAAGAGACCCAGTACTTC. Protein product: CASSGGGYQETQYF.

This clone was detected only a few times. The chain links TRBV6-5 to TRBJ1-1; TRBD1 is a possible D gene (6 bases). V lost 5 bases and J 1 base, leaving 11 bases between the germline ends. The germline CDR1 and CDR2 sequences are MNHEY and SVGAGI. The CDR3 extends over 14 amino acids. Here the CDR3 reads CASSTGQPNTEAFF. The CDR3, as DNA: TGTGCCAGCAGTACAGGACAGCCGAACACTGAAGCTTTCTTT.

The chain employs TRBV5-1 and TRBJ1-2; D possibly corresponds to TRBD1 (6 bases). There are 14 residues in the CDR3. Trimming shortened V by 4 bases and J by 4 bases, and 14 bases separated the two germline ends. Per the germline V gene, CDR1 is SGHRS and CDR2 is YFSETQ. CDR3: CASSLVPDSYGYTF. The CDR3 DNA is TGCGCCAGCAGCCTCGTACCGGACAGCTATGGCTACACCTTC.

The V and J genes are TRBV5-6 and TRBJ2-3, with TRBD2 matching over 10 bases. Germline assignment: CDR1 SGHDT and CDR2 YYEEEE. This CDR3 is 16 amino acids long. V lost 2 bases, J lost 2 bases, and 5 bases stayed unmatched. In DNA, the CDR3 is TGTGCCAGCAGCTTCCCACTAGCGGGGCCCACAGATACGCAGTATTTT. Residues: CASSFPLAGPTDTQYF.

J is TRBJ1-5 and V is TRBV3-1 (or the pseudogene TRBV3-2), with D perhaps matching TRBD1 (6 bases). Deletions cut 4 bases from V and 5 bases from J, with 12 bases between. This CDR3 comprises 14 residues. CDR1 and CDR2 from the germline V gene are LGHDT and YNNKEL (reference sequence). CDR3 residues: CASSPRDTDQPQHF. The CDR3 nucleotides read TGTGCCAGCAGCCCCCGGGACACAGATCAGCCCCAGCATTTT.

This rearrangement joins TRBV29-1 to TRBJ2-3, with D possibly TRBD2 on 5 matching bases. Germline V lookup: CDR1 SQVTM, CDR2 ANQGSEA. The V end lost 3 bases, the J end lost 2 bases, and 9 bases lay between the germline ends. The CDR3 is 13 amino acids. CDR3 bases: TGCAGCGTTGAGTCCGGGGTCACAGATACGCAGTATTTT. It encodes CSVESGVTDTQYF.

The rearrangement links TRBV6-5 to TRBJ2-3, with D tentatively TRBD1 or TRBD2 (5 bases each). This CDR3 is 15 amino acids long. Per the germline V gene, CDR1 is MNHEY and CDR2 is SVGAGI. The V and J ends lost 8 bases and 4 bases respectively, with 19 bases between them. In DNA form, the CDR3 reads TGTGCCAGCGGCCGGGACCCCCAATCAGCAGATACGCAGTATTTT. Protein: CASGRDPQSADTQYF.

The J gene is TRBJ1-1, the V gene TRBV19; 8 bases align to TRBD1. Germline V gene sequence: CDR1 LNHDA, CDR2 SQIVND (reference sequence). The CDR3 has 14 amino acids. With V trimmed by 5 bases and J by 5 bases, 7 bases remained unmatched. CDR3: CASSFSRGQTEAFF. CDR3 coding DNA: TGTGCCAGTAGTTTCTCCAGGGGGCAGACTGAAGCTTTCTTT.

The CDR3 protein is CASSRVNYGYTF. DNA for the CDR3: TGCGCCAGCAGCCGGGTGAACTATGGCTACACCTTC. The chain couples TRBV5-1 to TRBJ1-2; D is uncertain. Germline V gene lookup returns CDR1 SGHRS and CDR2 YFSETQ. V was cut by 4 bases and J by 2 bases, with 6 bases left in between. The CDR3 runs 12 residues. Combining the CDR3 with reference TRBV5-1 and TRBJ1-2 gives the whole variable domain KAGVTQTPRYLIKTRGQQVTLSCSPISGHRSVSWYQQTPGQGLQFLFEYFSETQRNKGNFPGRFSGRQFSNSRSEMNVSTLELGDSALYLCASSRVNYGYTFGSGTRLTVV.

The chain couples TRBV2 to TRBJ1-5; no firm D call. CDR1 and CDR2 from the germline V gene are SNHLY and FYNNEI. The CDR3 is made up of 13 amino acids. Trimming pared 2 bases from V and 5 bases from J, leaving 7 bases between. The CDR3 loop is CASSETSYQPQHF. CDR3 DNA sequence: TGTGCCAGCAGTGAAACCTCTTATCAGCCCCAGCATTTT. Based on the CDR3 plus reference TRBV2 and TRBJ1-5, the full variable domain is EPEVTQTPSHQVTQMGQEVILRCVPISNHLYFYWYRQILGQKVEFLVSFYNNEISEKSEIFDDQFSVERPDGSNFTLKIRSTKLEDSAMYFCASSETSYQPQHFGDGTRLSIL.

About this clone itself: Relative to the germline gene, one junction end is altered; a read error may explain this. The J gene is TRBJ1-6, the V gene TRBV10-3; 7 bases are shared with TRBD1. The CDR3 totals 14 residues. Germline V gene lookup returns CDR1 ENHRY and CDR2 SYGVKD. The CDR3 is CASSSGQSNSPLHF. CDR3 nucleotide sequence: TGTGCCAGCAGTTCGGGACAGAGCAATTCACCCCTCCACTTT.

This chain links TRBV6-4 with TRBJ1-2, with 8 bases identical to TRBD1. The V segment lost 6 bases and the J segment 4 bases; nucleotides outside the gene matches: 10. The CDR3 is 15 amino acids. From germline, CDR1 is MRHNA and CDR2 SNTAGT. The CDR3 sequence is CASSGPGTGVYGYTF. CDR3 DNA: TGTGCCAGCAGCGGACCCGGGACAGGCGTCTATGGCTACACCTTC.

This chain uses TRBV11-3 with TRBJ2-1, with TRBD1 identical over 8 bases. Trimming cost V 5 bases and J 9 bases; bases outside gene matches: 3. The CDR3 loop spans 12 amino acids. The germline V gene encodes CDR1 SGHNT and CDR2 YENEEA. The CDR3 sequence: CASSQTGVEQFF. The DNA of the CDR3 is TGTGCCAGCAGCCAGACAGGGGTTGAGCAGTTCTTC.

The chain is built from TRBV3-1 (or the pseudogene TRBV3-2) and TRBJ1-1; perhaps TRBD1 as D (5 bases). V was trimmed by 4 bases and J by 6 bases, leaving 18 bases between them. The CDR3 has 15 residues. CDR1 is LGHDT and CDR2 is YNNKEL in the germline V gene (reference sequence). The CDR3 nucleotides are TGTGCCAGCAGCCCTCCGGGACGATTTCTGCCTGAAGCTTTCTTT. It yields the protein CASSPPGRFLPEAFF.

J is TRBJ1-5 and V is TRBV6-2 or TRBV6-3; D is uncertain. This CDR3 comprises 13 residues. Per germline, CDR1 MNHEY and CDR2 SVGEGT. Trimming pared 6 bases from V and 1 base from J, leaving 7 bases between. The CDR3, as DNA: TGTGCCAGCAGCCGAGACAGCAATCAGCCCCAGCATTTT. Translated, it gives CASSRDSNQPQHF.

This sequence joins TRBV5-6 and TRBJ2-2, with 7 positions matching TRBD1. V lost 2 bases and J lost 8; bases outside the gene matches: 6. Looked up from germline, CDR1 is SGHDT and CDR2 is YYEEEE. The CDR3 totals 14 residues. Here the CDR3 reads CASSLTGALGELFF. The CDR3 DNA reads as TGTGCCAGCAGCTTAACAGGGGCGCTGGGGGAGCTGTTTTTT.

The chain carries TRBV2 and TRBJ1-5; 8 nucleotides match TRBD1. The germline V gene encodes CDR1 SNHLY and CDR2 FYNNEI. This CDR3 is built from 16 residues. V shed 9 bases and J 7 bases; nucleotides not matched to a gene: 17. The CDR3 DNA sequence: TGTGCCAGGGGGGGTTCTTTGGACAGGGACAGGCAGCCCCAGCATTTT. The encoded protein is CARGGSLDRDRQPQHF.

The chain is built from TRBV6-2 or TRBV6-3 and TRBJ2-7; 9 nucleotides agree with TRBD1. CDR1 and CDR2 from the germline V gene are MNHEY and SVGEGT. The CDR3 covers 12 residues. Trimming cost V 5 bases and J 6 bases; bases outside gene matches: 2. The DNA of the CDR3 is TGTGCCAGCAGTATGACAGGGGGCGAGCAGTACTTC. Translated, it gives CASSMTGGEQYF.

Written as DNA, the CDR3 is TGTGCCAGCAGTGAAGGGCTAGCGGGGGCCAGCTCCTACAATGAGCAGTTCTTC. Translated: CASSEGLAGASSYNEQFF. This chain uses TRBV6-1 with TRBJ2-1, with 10 bases that match TRBD2. CDR3 length equals 18 residues. Losses at the gene ends were 1 base for V and 0 bases for J; bases not matched to a gene: 6. Germline lookup yields CDR1 MNHNS and CDR2 SASEGT.

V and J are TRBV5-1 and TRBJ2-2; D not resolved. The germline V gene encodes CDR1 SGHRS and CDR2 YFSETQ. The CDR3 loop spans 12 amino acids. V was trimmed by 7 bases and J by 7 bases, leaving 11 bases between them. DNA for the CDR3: TGCGCCAGCGGGTGGGCCTTCGGGGAGCTGTTTTTT. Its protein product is CASGWAFGELFF.

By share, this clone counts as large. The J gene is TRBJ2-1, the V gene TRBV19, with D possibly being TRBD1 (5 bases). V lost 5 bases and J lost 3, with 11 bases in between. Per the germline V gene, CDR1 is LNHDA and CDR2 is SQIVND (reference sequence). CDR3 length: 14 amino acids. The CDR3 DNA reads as TGTGCCAGTAGTCTCCCACAGGTCTACAATGAGCAGTTCTTC. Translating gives CASSLPQVYNEQFF.

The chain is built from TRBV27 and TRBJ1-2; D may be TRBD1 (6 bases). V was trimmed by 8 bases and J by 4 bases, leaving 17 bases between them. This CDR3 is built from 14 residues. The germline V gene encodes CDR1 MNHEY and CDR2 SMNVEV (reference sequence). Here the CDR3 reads CASSLGGFGYGYTF. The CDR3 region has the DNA TGTGCCAGCTCACTAGGGGGTTTCGGCTATGGCTACACCTTC.

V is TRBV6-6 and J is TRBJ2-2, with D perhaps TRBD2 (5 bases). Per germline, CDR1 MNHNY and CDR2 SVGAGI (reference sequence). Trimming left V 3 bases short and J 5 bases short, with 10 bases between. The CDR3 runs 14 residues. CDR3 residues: CASSYLGGTGELFF. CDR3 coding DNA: TGTGCCAGCAGTTATCTTGGAGGAACCGGGGAGCTGTTTTTT.

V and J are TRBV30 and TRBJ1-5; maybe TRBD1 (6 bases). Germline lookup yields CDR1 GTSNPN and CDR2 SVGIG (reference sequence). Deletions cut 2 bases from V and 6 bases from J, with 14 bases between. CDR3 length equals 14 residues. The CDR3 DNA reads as TGTGCCTGGAGTTTTCAGGGGAGTCTTCAGCCCCAGCATTTT. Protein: CAWSFQGSLQPQHF.

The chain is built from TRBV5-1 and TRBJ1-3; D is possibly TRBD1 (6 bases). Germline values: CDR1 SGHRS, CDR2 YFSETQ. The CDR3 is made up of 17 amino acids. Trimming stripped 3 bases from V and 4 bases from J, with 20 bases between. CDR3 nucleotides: TGCGCCAGCAGCTCGGCGACTTCAGGGGCGAGGGGAAACACCATATATTTT. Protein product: CASSSATSGARGNTIYF.